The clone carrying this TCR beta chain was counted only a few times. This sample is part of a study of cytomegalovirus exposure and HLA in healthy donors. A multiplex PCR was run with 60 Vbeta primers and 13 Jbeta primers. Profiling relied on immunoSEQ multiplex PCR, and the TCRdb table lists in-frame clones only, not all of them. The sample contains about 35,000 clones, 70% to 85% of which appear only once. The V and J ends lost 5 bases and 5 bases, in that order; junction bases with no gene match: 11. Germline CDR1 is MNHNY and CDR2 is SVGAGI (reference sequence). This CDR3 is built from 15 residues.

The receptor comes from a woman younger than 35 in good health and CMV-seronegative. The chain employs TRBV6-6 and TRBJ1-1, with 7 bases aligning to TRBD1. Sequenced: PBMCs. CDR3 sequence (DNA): TGTGCCAGCAGTGAGGAGACAGGGAGGTTGACTGAAGCTTTCTTT. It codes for CASSEETGRLTEAFF.